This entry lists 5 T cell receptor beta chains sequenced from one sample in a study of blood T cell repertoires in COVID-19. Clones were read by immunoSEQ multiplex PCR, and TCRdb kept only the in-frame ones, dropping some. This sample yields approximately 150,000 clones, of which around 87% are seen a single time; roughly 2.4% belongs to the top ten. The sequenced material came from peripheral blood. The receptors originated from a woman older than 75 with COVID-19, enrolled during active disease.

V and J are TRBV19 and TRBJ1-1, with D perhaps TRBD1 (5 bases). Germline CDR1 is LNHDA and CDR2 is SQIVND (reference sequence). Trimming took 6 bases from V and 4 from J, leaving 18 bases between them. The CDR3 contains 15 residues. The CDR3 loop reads CASREGELLSTEAFF. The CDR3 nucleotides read TGTGCCAGTAGAGAAGGGGAACTCTTGAGCACTGAAGCTTTCTTT.

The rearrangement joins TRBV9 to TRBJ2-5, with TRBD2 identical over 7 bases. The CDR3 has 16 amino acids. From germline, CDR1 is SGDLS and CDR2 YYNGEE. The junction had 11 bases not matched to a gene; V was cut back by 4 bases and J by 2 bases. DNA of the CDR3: TGTGCCAGCAGCCCATGGGGCGGGAGTCCACAAGAGACCCAGTACTTC. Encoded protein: CASSPWGGSPQETQYF.

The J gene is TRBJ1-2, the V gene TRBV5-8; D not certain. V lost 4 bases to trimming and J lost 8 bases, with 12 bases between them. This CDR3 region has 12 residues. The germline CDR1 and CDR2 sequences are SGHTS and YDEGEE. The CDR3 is CASSRAVLGYTF. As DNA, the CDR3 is TGTGCCAGCAGCCGAGCGGTGCTCGGCTACACCTTC.

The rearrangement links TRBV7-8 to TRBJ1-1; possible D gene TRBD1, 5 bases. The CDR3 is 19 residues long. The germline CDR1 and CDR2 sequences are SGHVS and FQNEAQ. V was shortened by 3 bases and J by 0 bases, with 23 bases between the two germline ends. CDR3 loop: CASSFGTPQRADMNTEAFF. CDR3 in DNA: TGTGCCAGCAGCTTCGGGACCCCACAGCGGGCCGATATGAACACTGAAGCTTTCTTT.

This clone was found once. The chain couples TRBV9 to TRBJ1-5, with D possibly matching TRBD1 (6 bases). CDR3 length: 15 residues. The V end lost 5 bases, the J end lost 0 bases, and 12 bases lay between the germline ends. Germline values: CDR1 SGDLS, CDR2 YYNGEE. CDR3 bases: TGTGCCAGCAGTGCTCAGGGGTATAGCAATCAGCCCCAGCATTTT. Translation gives CASSAQGYSNQPQHF.